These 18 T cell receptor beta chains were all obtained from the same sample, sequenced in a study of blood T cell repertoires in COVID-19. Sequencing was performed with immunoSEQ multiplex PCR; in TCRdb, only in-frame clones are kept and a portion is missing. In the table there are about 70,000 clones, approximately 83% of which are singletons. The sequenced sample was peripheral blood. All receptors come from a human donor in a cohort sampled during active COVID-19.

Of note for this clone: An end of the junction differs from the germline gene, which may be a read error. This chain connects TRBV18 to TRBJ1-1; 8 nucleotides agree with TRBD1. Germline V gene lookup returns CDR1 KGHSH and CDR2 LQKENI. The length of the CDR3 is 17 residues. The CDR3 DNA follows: TGTGCCAGCTCACCACAAGATGGGACAGGAACGAACACTGAAGTTTTCTTT. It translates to CASSPQDGTGTNTEVFF.

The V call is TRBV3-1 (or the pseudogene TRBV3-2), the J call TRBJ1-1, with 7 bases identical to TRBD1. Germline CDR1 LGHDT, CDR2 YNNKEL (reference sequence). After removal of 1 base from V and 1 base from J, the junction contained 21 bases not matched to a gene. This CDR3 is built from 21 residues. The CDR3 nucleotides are TGTGCCAGCAGCCAAGGGTTTATAGACAGGGCGGGCCTCGGGAGGAACACTGAAGCTTTCTTT. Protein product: CASSQGFIDRAGLGRNTEAFF.

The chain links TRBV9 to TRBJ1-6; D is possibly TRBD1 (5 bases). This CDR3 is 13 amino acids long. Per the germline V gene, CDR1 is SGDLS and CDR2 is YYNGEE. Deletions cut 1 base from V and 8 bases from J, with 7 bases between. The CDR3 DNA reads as TGTGCCAGCAGCGTATCGACAGATTCACCCCTCCACTTT. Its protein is CASSVSTDSPLHF.

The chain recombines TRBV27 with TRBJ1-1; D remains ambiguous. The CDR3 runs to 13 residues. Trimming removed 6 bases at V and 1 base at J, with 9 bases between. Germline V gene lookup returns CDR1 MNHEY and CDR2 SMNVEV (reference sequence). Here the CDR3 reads CASSLTRNTEAFF. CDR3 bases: TGTGCCAGCAGCCTTACACGGAACACTGAAGCTTTCTTT.

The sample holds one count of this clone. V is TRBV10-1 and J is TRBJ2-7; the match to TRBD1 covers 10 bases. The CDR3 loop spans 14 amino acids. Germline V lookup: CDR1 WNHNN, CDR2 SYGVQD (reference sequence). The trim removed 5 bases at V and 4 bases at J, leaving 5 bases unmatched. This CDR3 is CASSTGTGEYEQYF. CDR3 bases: TGCGCCAGCAGTACCGGGACAGGGGAGTACGAGCAGTACTTC.

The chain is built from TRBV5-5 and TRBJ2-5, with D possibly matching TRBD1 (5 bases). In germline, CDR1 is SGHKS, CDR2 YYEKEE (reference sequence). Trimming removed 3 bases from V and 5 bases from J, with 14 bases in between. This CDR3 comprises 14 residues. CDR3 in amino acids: CASSSSGFEETQYF. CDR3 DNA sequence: TGTGCCAGCAGCTCCTCAGGGTTCGAGGAGACCCAGTACTTC.

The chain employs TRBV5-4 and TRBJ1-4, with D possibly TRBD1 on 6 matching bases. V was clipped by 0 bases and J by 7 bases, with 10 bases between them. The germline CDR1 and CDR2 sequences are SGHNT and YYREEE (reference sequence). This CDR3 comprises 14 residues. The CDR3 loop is CASSLAQGTEKLFF. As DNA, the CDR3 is TGTGCCAGCAGCTTGGCACAGGGAACTGAAAAACTGTTTTTT.

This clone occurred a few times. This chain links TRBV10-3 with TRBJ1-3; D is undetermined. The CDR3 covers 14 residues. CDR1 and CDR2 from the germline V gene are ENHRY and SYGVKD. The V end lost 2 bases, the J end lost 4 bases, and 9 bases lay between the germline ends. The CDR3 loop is CAISEPMGGNTIYF. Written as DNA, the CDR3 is TGTGCCATCAGTGAGCCGATGGGCGGAAACACCATATATTTT.

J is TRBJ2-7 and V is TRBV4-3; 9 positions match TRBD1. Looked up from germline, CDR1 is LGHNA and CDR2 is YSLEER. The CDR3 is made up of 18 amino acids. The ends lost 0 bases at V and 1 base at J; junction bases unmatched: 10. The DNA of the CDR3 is TGCGCCAGCAGCCAAGATCAGCCGGGACAGGGATTTTCCTACGAGCAGTACTTC. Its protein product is CASSQDQPGQGFSYEQYF.

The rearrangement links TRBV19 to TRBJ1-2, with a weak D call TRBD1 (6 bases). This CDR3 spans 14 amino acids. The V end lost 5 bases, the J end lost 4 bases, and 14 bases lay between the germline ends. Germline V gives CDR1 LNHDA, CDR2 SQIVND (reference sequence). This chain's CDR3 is CASSLRQAGYGYTF. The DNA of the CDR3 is TGTGCCAGTAGTCTACGACAGGCAGGCTATGGCTACACCTTC. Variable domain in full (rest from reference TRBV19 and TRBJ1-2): DGGITQSPKYLFRKEGQNVTLSCEQNLNHDAMYWYRQDPGQGLRLIYYSQIVNDFQKGDIAEGYSVSREKKESFPLTVTSAQKNPTAFYLCASSLRQAGYGYTFGSGTRLTVV.

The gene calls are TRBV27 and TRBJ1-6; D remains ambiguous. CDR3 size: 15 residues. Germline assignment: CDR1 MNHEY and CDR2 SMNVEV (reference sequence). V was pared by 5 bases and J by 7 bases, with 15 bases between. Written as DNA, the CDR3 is TGTGCCAGCAGTGGGAGCCTCAGTCCCAATTCACCCCTCCACTTT. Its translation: CASSGSLSPNSPLHF.

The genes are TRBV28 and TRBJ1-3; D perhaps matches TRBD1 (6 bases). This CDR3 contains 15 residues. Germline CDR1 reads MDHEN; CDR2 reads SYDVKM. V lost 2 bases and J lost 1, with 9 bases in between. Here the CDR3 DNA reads TGTGCCAGCAGTTTAACAGGGTCTTCTGGAAACACCATATATTTT. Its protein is CASSLTGSSGNTIYF.

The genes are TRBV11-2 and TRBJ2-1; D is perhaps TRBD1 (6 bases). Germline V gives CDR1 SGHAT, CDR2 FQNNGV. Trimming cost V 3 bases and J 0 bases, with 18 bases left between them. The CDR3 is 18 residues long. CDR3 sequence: CASSFAPPGHISYNEQFF. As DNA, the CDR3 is TGTGCCAGCAGCTTCGCCCCCCCGGGACACATCTCCTACAATGAGCAGTTCTTC.

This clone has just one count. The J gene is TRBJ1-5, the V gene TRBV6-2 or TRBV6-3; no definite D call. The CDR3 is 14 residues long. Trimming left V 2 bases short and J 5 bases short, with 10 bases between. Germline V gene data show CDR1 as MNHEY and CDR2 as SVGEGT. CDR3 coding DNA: TGTGCCAGCAGTTACGCGGGTATAGATCAGCCCCAGCATTTT. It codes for CASSYAGIDQPQHF.

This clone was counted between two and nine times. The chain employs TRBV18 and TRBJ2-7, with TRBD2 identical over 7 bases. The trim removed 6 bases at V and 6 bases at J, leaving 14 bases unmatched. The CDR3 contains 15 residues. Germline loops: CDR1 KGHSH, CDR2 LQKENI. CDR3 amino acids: CASSDNGGGVSEQYF. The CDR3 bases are TGTGCCAGCTCGGACAACGGGGGAGGGGTCTCCGAGCAGTACTTC.

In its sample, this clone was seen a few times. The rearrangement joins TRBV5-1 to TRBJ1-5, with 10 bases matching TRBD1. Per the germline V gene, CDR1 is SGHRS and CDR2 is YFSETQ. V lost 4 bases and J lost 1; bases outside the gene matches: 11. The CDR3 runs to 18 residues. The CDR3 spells CASSLVPGQGTSNQPQHF. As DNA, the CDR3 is TGCGCCAGCAGCCTCGTCCCGGGACAGGGGACCAGCAATCAGCCCCAGCATTTT.

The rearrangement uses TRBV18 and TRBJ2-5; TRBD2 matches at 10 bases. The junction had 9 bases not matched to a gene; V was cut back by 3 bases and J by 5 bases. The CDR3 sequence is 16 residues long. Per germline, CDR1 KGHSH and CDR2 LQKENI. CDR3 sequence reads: CASSPSSGGAWETQYF. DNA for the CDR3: TGTGCCAGCTCACCCTCCAGCGGGGGGGCTTGGGAGACCCAGTACTTC. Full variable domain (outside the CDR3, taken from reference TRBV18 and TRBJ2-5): NAGVMQNPRHLVRRRGQEARLRCSPMKGHSHVYWYRQLPEEGLKFMVYLQKENIIDESGMPKERFSAEFPKEGPSILRIQQVVRGDSAAYFCASSPSSGGAWETQYFGPGTRLLVL.

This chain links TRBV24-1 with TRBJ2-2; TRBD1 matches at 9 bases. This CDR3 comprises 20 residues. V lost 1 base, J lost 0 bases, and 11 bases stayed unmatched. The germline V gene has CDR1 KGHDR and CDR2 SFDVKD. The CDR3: CATSDLPGTGSLANTGELFF. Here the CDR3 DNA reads TGTGCCACCAGTGATTTACCCGGGACAGGGTCCTTAGCGAACACCGGGGAGCTGTTTTTT.